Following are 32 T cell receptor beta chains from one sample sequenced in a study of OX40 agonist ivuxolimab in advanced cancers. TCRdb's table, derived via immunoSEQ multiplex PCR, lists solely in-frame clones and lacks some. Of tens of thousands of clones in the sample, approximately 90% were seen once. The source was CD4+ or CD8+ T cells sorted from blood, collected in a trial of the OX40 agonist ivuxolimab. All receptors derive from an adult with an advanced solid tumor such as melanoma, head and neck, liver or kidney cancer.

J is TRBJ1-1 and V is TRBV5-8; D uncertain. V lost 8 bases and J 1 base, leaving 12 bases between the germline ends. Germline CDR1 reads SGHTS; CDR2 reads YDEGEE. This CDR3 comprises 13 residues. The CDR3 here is CASFRPPNTEAFF. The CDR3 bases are TGTGCCAGTTTTCGCCCACCGAACACTGAAGCTTTCTTT.

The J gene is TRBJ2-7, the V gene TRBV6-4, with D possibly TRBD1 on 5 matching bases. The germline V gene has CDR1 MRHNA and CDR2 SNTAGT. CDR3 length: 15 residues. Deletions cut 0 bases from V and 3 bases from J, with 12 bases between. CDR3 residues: CASSDSLGPRYEQYF. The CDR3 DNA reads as TGTGCCAGCAGTGACTCTCTGGGGCCGCGCTACGAGCAGTACTTC.

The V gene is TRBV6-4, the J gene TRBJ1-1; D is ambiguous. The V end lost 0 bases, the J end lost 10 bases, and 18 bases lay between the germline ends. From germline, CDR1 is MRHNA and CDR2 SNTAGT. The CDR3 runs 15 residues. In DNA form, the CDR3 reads TGTGCCAGCAGTGACTCGAGTCGAGGCTCACGGGCAGCTTTCTTT. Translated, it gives CASSDSSRGSRAAFF.

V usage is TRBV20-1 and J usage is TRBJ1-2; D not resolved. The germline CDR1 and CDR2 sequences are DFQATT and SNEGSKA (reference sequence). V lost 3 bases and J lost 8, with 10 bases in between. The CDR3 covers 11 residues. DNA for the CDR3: TGCAGTGCTAGTGTGGTACCCGGCTACACCTTC. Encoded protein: CSASVVPGYTF.

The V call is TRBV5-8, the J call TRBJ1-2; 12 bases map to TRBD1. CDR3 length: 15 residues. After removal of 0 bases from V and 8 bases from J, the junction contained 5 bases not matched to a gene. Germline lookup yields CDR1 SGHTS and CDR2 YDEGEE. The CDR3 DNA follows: TGTGCCAGCAGCTTGGTGGGACAGGGGGCGCAGGGCTACACCTTC. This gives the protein CASSLVGQGAQGYTF. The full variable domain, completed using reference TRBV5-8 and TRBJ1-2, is EAGVTQSPTHLIKTRGQQATLRCSPISGHTSVYWYQQALGLGLQFLLWYDEGEERNRGNFPPRFSGRQFPNYSSELNVNALELEDSALYLCASSLVGQGAQGYTFGSGTRLTVV.

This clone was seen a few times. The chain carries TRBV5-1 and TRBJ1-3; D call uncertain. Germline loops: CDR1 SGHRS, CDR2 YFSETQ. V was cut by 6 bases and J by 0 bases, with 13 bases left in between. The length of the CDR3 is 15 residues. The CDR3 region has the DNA TGCGCCAGCACCGAAAACGGGGACTCTGGAAACACCATATATTTT. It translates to CASTENGDSGNTIYF.

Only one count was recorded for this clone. CDR3 coding DNA: TGTGCCAGCTCACCACTTACAGGGGAGGATGGCTACACCTTC. As protein: CASSPLTGEDGYTF. The chain has TRBV18 and TRBJ1-2, with 7 nucleotides matching TRBD1. The V gene's germline CDR1 is KGHSH and CDR2 LQKENI. V dropped 1 base and J dropped 6; count of bases not matched to a gene: 5. The CDR3 has 14 amino acids.

CDR3 DNA: TGCAGCGTTACTGGGACTAGTGGAAGCACCGGGGAGCTGTTTTTT. It yields the protein CSVTGTSGSTGELFF. The V and J genes are TRBV29-1 and TRBJ2-2, with 8 bases matching TRBD2. With V trimmed by 5 bases and J by 4 bases, 9 bases remained unmatched. The germline V gene encodes CDR1 SQVTM and CDR2 ANQGSEA. This CDR3 has 15 residues.

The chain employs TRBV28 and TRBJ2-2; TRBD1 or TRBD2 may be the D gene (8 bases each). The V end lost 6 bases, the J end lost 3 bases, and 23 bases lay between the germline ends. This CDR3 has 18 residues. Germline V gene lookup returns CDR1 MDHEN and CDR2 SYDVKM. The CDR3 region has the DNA TGTGCCAGCAGCCCTGGACAGGGAAAAGCGGGGGACACCGGGGAGCTGTTTTTT. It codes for CASSPGQGKAGDTGELFF. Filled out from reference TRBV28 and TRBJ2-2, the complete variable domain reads DVKVTQSSRYLVKRTGEKVFLECVQDMDHENMFWYRQDPGLGLRLIYFSYDVKMKEKGDIPEGYSVSREKKERFSLILESASTNQTSMYLCASSPGQGKAGDTGELFFGEGSRLTVL.

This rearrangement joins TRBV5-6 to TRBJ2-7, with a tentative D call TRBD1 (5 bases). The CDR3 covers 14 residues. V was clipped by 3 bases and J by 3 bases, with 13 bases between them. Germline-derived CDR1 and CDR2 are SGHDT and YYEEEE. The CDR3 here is CASSSAGPFYEQYF. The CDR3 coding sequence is TGTGCCAGCAGCTCGGCAGGGCCGTTCTACGAGCAGTACTTC.

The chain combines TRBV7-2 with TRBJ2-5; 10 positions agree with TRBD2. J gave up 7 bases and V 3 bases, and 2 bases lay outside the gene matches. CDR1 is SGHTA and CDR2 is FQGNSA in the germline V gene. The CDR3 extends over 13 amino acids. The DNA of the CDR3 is TGTGCCAGCAGCTTCGCTAGCGGGGGGACCCAGTACTTC. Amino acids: CASSFASGGTQYF.

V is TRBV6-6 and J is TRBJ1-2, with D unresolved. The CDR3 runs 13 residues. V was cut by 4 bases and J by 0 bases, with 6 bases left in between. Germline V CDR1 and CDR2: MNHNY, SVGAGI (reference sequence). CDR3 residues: CASSSVSNYGYTF. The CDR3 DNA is TGTGCCAGCAGTTCCGTTTCTAACTATGGCTACACCTTC.

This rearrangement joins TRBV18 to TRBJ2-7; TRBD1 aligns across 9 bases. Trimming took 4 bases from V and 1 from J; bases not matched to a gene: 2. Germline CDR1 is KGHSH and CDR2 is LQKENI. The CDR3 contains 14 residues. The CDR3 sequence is CASSRGTGSYEQYF. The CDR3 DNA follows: TGTGCCAGCTCACGCGGGACAGGGTCCTACGAGCAGTACTTC.

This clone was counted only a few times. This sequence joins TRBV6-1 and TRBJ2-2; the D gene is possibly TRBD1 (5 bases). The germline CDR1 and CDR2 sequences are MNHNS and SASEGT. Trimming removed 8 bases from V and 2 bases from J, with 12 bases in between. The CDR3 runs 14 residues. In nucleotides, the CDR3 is TGTGCCAGCGCGGAACAGGCAAACACCGGGGAGCTGTTTTTT. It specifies CASAEQANTGELFF.

The CDR3 sequence is CASSVVAFSTDTQYF. For the CDR3, the DNA is TGTGCCAGCAGCGTAGTAGCATTTTCAACAGATACGCAGTATTTT. The chain employs TRBV9 and TRBJ2-3; no firm D call. From germline, CDR1 is SGDLS and CDR2 YYNGEE. This CDR3 contains 15 residues. The V gene lost 0 bases and the J gene lost 3 bases, with 11 bases spanning the gap.

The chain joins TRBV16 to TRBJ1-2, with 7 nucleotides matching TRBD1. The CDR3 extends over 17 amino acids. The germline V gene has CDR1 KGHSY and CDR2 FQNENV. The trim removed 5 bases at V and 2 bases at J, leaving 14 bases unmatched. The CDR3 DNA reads TGTGCCAGCAGCTCCTCGGGACAGATAAGACTAAACTATGGCTACACCTTC. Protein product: CASSSSGQIRLNYGYTF.

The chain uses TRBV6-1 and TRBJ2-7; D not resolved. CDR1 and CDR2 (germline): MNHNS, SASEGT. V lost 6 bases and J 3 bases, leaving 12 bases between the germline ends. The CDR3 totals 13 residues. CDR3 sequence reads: CASSSTLGYEQYF. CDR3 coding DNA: TGTGCCAGCAGCTCGACGCTCGGCTACGAGCAGTACTTC.

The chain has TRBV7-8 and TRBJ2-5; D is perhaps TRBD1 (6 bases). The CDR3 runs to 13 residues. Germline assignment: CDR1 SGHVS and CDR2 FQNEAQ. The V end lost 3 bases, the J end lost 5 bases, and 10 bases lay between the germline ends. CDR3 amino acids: CASSFRGGETQYF. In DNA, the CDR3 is TGTGCCAGCAGCTTCAGGGGCGGGGAGACCCAGTACTTC. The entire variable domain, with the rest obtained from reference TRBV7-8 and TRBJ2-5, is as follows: GAGVSQSPRYKVAKRGQDVALRCDPISGHVSLFWYQQALGQGPEFLTYFQNEAQLDKSGLPSDRFFAERPEGSVSTLKIQRTQQEDSAVYLCASSFRGGETQYFGPGTRLLVL.

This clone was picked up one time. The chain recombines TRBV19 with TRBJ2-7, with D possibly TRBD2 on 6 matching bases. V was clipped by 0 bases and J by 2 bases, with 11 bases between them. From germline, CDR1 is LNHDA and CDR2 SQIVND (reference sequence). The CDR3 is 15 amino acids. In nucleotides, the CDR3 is TGTGCCAGTAGTATAGAGCGGGGTTCAGCCTACGAGCAGTACTTC. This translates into CASSIERGSAYEQYF.

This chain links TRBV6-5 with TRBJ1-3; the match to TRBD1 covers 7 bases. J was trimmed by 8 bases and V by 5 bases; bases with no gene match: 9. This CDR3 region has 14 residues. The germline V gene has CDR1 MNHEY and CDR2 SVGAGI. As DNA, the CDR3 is TGTGCCAGCAGTACGGACAGGTTTCTGGACACCATATATTTT. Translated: CASSTDRFLDTIYF.

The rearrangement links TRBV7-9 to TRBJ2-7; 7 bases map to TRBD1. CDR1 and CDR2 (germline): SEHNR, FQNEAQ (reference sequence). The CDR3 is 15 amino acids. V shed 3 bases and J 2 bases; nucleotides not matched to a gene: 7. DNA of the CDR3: TGTGCCAGCAGCTTGGGACGGGGACAGACCTACGAGCAGTACTTC. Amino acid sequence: CASSLGRGQTYEQYF.

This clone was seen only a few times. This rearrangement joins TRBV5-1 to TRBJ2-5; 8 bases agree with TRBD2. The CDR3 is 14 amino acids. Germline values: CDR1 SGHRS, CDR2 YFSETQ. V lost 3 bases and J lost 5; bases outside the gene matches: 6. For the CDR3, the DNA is TGCGCCAGCAGCTCGGGGGGGGCCCCGGAGACCCAGTACTTC. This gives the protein CASSSGGAPETQYF.

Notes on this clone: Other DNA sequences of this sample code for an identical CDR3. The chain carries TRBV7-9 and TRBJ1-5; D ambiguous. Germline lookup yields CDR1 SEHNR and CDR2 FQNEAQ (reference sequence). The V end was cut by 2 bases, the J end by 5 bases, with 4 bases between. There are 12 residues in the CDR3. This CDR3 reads CASSLRDQPQHF. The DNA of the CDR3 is TGTGCCAGCAGCTTAAGGGATCAGCCCCAGCATTTT.

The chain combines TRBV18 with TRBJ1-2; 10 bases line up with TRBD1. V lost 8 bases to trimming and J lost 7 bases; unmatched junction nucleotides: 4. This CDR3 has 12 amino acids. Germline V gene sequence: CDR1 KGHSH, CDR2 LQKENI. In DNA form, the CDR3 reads TGTGCCAGCGGGACAGGGGATGGTGGCTACACCTTC. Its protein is CASGTGDGGYTF.

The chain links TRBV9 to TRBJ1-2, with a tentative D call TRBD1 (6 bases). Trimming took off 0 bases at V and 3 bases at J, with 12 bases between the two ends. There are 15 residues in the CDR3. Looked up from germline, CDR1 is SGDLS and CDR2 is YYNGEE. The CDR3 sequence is CASSVDWTADYGYTF. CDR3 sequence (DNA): TGTGCCAGCAGCGTAGACTGGACAGCGGACTATGGCTACACCTTC.

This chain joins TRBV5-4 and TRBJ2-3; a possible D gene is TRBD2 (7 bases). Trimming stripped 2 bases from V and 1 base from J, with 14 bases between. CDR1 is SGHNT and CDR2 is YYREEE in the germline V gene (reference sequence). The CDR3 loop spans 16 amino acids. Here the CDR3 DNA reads TGTGCCAGCAGCTTCGGAGGGGGGGCGGGCACAGATACGCAGTATTTT. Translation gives CASSFGGGAGTDTQYF.

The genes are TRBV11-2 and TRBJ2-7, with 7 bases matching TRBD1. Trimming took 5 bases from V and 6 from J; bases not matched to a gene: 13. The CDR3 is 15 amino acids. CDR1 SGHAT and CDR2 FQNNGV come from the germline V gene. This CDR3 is CASSDPKGGQGEQYF. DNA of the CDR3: TGTGCCAGCAGCGACCCTAAAGGGGGCCAAGGCGAGCAGTACTTC.

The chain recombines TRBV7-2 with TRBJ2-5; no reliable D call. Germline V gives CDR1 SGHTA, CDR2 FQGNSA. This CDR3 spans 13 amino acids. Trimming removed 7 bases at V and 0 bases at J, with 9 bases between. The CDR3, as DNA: TGTGCCAGCACCGACTCGTACCAAGAGACCCAGTACTTC. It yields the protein CASTDSYQETQYF.

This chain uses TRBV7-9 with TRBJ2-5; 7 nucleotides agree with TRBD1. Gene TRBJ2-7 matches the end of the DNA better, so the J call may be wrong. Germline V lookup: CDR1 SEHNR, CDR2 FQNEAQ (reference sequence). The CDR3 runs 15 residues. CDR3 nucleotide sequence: TGTGCCAGCAGCTTATACAGGGGTAGCTCCTACGAGCAGTACTTC. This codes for CASSLYRGSSYEQYF.

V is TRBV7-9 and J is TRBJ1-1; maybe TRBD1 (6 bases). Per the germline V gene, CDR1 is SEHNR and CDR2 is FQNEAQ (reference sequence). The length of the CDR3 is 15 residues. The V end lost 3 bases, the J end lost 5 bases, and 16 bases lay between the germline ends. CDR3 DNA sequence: TGTGCCAGCAGCTTCCCCCCACCCAGGGGAACTGAAGCTTTCTTT. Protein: CASSFPPPRGTEAFF.

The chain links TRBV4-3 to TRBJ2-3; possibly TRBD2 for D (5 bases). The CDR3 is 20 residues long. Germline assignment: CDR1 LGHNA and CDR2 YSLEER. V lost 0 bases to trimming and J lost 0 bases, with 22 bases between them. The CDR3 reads CASSQDQNLELRTSTDTQYF. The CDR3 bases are TGCGCCAGCAGCCAAGATCAAAACCTAGAACTCAGGACTAGCACAGATACGCAGTATTTT.

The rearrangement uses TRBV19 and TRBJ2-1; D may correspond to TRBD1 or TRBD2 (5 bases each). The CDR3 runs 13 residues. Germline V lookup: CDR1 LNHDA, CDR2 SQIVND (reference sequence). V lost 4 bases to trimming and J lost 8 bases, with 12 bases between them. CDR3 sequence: CASSTRGRDEQFF. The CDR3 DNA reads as TGTGCCAGTAGTACCCGGGGACGGGATGAGCAGTTCTTC. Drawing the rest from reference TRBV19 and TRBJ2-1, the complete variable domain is DGGITQSPKYLFRKEGQNVTLSCEQNLNHDAMYWYRQDPGQGLRLIYYSQIVNDFQKGDIAEGYSVSREKKESFPLTVTSAQKNPTAFYLCASSTRGRDEQFFGPGTRLTVL.